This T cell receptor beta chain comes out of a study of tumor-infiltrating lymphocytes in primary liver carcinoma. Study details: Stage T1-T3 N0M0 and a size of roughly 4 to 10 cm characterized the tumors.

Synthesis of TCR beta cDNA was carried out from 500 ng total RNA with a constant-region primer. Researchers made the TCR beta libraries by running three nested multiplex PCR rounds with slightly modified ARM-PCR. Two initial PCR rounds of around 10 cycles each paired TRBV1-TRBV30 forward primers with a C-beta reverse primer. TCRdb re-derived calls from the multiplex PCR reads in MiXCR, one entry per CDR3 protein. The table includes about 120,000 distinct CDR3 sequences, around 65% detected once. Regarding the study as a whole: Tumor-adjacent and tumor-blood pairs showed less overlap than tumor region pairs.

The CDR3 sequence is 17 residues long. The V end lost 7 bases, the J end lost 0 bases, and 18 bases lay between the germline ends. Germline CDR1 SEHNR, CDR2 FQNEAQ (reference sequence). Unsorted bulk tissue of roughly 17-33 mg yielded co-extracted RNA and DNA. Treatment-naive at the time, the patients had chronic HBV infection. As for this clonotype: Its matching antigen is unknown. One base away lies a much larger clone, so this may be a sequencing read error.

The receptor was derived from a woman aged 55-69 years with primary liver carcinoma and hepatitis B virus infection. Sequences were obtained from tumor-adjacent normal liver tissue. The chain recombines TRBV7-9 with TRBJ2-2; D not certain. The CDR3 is CASIWAPGRPNTGELFF. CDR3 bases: TGTGCCAGCATCTGGGCCCCCGGGCGCCCGAACACCGGGGAGCTGTTTTTT.